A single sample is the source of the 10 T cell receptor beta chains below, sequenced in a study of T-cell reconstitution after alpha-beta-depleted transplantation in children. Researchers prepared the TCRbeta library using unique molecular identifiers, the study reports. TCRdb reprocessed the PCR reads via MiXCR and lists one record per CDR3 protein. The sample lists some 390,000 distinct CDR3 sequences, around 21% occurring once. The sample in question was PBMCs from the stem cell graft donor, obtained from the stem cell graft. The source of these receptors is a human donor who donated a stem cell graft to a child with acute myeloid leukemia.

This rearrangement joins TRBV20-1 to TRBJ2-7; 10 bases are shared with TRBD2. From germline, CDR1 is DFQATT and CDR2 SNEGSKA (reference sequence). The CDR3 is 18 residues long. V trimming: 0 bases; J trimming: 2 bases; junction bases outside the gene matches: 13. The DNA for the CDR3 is TGCAGTGCTAGAGACAGGACTAGCGGAATAAAAGACCCCTACGAGCAGTACTTC. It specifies CSARDRTSGIKDPYEQYF.

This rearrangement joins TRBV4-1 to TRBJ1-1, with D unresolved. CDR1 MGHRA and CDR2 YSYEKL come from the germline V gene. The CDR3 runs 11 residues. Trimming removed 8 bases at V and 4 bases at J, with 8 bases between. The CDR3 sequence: CASLRGTEAFF. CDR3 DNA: TGCGCCAGCCTCAGAGGCACTGAAGCTTTCTTT.

CDR3 in amino acids: CATSAGGPTYNEQFF. The CDR3 nucleotides are TGTGCCACCAGTGCTGGAGGGCCGACCTACAATGAGCAGTTCTTC. The genes are TRBV24-1 and TRBJ2-1, with a tentative D call TRBD2 (6 bases). Germline V CDR1 and CDR2: KGHDR, SFDVKD. The V gene lost 5 bases and the J gene lost 2 bases, with 12 bases spanning the gap. This CDR3 has 15 residues.

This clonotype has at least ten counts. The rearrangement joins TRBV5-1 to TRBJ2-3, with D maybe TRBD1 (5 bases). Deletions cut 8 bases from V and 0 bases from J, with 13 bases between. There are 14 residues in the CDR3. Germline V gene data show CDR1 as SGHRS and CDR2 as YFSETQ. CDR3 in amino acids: CASKTESSTDTQYF. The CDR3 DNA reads TGCGCCAGTAAGACAGAGTCTAGCACAGATACGCAGTATTTT.

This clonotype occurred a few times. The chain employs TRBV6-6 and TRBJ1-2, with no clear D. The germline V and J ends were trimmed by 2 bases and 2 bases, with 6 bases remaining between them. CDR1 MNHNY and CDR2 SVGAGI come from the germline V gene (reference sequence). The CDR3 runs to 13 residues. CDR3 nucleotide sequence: TGTGCCAGCAGTTACCTGAGAAACTATGGCTACACCTTC. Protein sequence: CASSYLRNYGYTF.

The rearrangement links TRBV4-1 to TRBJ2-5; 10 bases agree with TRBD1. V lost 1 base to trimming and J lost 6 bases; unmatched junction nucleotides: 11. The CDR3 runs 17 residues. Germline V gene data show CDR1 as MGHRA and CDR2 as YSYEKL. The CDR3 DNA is TGCGCCAGCAGCCAAGGGGCGGGGGACAGGGGTTGGAAGACCCAGTACTTC. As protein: CASSQGAGDRGWKTQYF.

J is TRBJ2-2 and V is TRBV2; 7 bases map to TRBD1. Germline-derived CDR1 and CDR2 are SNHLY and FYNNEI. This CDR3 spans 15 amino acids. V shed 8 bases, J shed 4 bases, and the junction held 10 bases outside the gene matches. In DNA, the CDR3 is TGTGCCAGCGGGGAAAGACAGGGCGGCACCGGGGAGCTGTTTTTT. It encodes CASGERQGGTGELFF.

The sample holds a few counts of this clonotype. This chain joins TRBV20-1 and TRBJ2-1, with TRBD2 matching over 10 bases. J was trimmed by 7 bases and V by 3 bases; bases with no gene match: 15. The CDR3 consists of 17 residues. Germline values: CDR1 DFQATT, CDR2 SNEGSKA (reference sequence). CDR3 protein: CSARAPPPSGSFNEQFF. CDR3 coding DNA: TGCAGTGCTAGGGCCCCGCCGCCTAGCGGGAGTTTTAATGAGCAGTTCTTC.

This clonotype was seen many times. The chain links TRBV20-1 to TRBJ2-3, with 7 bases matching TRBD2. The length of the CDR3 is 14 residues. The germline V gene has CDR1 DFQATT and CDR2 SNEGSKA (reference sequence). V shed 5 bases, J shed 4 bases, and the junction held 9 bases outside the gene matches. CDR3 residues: CSAPSAGVPDTQYF. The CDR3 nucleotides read TGCAGTGCTCCCTCGGCGGGAGTACCAGATACGCAGTATTTT.

For the CDR3, the DNA is TGTGCCAGCAGTGGAGTAAATGGAAACACCATATATTTT. The encoded protein is CASSGVNGNTIYF. The chain combines TRBV25-1 with TRBJ1-3; no clear D. This CDR3 spans 13 amino acids. The germline gives CDR1 MGHDK, CDR2 SYGVNS. Trimming took off 4 bases at V and 3 bases at J, with 7 bases between the two ends.